This T cell receptor beta chain was identified in a study of spatial heterogeneity in lung cancer. About the research overall: More than 9.5 raw reads, on average, carried each unique TCR and UMI combination.

This clonotype was seen ten or more times. The ends lost 6 bases at V and 0 bases at J; junction bases unmatched: 8. Germline V gene lookup returns CDR1 MDHEN and CDR2 SYDVKM. The CDR3 covers 16 residues. Via MiXCR, TCRdb re-called the 5' RACE reads, giving one row per CDR3 protein. The sample lists some 53,000 distinct CDR3 sequences; roughly 7.5% were seen once. Described time point: sample taken at primary tumor resection. Researchers sequenced whole RNA taken from tumor, nontumor lung or frozen PBMC without sorting. Donation came from over 60 patients with untreated early-stage non-small cell lung cancer.

The J gene is TRBJ2-4, the V gene TRBV28; 7 positions match TRBD1. The sequence was obtained from a female donor with early-stage non-small cell lung cancer. Sequenced material: PBMCs, taken at surgery. DNA of the CDR3: TGTGCCAGCAGGGCCAGGGACAGCCCAGCCAAAAACATTCAGTACTTC. Its translation is CASRARDSPAKNIQYF.